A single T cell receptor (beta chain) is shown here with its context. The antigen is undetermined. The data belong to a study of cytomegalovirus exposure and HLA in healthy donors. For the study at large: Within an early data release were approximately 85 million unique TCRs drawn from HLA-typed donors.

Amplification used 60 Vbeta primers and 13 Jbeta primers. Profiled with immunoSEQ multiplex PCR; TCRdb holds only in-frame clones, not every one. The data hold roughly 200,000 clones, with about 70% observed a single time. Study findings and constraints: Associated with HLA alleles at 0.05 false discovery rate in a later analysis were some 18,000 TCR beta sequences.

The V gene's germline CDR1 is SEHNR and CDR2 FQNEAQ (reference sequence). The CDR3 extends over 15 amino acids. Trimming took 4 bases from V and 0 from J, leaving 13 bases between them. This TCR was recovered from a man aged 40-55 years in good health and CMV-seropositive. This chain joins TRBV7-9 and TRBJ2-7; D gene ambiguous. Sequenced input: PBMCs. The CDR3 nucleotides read TGTGCCAGCAGCTCTGTCGAAACTGGCTCCTACGAGCAGTACTTC. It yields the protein CASSSVETGSYEQYF.